These 19 T cell receptor beta chains were sequenced from one sample in a study of blood T cells in healthy people across ages. The authors ran a second PCR of about 6 to 11 cycles using a sample-barcoded 5' primer and a J-beta primer mix. One entry per CDR3 protein results from TCRdb running MiXCR on the 5' RACE reads. The data contain roughly 650,000 distinct CDR3 sequences, less than 40% of them seen just once; the ten biggest clones take up approximately 15%. The sequenced material came from blood. These receptors were collected from a woman of 80 years or more in good health.

This clonotype has more than one count but fewer than ten. A much more abundant neighbour one base away suggests this may be a read error. This chain uses TRBV20-1 with TRBJ2-7, with 9 bases lining up with TRBD1. This CDR3 contains 14 residues. The J segment lost 3 bases and the V segment lost 3 bases, leaving 6 bases of the junction unmatched. Germline V gene sequence: CDR1 DFQATT, CDR2 SNEGSKA (reference sequence). In nucleotides, the CDR3 is TGCAGTGCTAGTTATGTGGACAGGGGCTACGAGCAGTACTTC. This codes for CSASYVDRGYEQYF.

The V call is TRBV7-9, the J call TRBJ2-2; 7 bases map to TRBD1. CDR1 is SEHNR, CDR2 FQNEAQ, per germline (reference sequence). The CDR3 sequence is 15 residues long. Trimming took 1 base from V and 7 from J; bases not matched to a gene: 6. DNA of the CDR3: TGTGCCAGCAGCTTAGTTACAGGGGTCGGCGGGGAGCTGTTTTTT. Amino acid sequence: CASSLVTGVGGELFF.

The chain links TRBV10-3 to TRBJ1-1, with TRBD1 matching over 12 bases. CDR1 is ENHRY, CDR2 SYGVKD, per germline. The J segment lost 8 bases and the V segment lost 8 bases, leaving 6 bases of the junction unmatched. The CDR3 has 13 amino acids. The CDR3 nucleotides read TGTGCCATCTCTCCGGGACAGGGGGCAGAAGCTTTCTTT. Residues: CAISPGQGAEAFF.

This clonotype occurred many times. The chain couples TRBV20-1 to TRBJ1-4; 12 bases align to TRBD1. Germline V gene sequence: CDR1 DFQATT, CDR2 SNEGSKA (reference sequence). There are 18 residues in the CDR3. The V and J ends lost 0 bases and 6 bases, in that order; junction bases with no gene match: 11. CDR3 coding DNA: TGCAGTGCTAGAGACGCCGGGACAGGGGGCGGTCGCGATGAAAAACTGTTTTTT. Protein sequence: CSARDAGTGGGRDEKLFF.

This clonotype was counted at least ten times. This sequence joins TRBV9 and TRBJ2-7; perhaps TRBD1 as D (6 bases). The CDR3 loop spans 14 amino acids. Trimming removed 2 bases from V and 2 bases from J, with 11 bases in between. Per the germline V gene, CDR1 is SGDLS and CDR2 is YYNGEE. The CDR3 spells CASSVSGATYEQYF. CDR3 nucleotides: TGTGCCAGCAGCGTTTCAGGGGCCACCTACGAGCAGTACTTC.

This clonotype was seen at least ten times. The chain couples TRBV7-2 to TRBJ1-1, with TRBD1 matching over 8 bases. The CDR3 extends over 16 amino acids. CDR1 SGHTA and CDR2 FQGNSA come from the germline V gene. J gave up 1 base and V 5 bases, and 9 bases lay outside the gene matches. The CDR3 bases are TGTGCCAGCAGCCGAAACCGACAGGGGTGGAACACTGAAGCTTTCTTT. Protein: CASSRNRQGWNTEAFF.

This clonotype was seen ten or more times. For the CDR3, the DNA is TGTGCCAGCAGTTTACAGGGGTGGAATGAGCAGTTCTTC. Its translation: CASSLQGWNEQFF. The rearrangement links TRBV27 to TRBJ2-1; D possibly corresponds to TRBD1 (6 bases). Germline CDR1 MNHEY, CDR2 SMNVEV (reference sequence). The CDR3 length is 13 residues. Trimming pared 2 bases from V and 7 bases from J, leaving 9 bases between.

As for this clonotype: A read error may explain this, as a much larger clone is one base away. V usage is TRBV10-3 and J usage is TRBJ1-1, with D possibly being TRBD1 (5 bases). The germline CDR1 and CDR2 sequences are ENHRY and SYGVKD. The CDR3 runs 15 residues. The CDR3 bases are TGTGCCATCAGTGATCCAGGGATGATGAACACTGGAGCTTTCTTT. Its translation is CAISDPGMMNTGAFF.

There are a few counts of this clonotype. V usage is TRBV15 and J usage is TRBJ1-4, with D tentatively TRBD1 (5 bases). V lost 1 base and J 3 bases, leaving 9 bases between the germline ends. The CDR3 length is 15 residues. Germline values: CDR1 LNHNV, CDR2 YYDKDF (reference sequence). The CDR3 region has the DNA TGTGCCACCAGCAGAGCCAGCAGGGCTAATGAAAAACTGTTTTTT. Protein: CATSRASRANEKLFF.

This clonotype was seen ten or more times. This rearrangement joins TRBV9 to TRBJ2-5; D is unclear. CDR3 length: 13 residues. Trimming left V 6 bases short and J 5 bases short, with 14 bases between. Germline V gene data show CDR1 as SGDLS and CDR2 as YYNGEE. The CDR3: CASNRWIGETQYF. The CDR3 coding sequence is TGTGCCAGCAATAGATGGATAGGGGAGACCCAGTACTTC.

This clonotype was recorded at least ten times. This sequence joins TRBV5-4 and TRBJ1-1, with 7 bases identical to TRBD1. Per the germline V gene, CDR1 is SGHNT and CDR2 is YYREEE (reference sequence). This CDR3 has 14 residues. V trimming: 3 bases; J trimming: 5 bases; junction bases outside the gene matches: 7. The CDR3 region has the DNA TGTGCCAGCAGCTGGGGACAGTCAAGAACTGAAGCTTTCTTT. It is translated as CASSWGQSRTEAFF.

Remarks on this clonotype: This likely comes from a read error, as the CDR3 has no conserved phenylalanine or tryptophan at its end. CDR3 residues: CSATLQGGGYGYTC. Written as DNA, the CDR3 is TGCAGTGCTACCCTACAGGGTGGAGGGTATGGCTACACCTGC. The chain employs TRBV20-1 and TRBJ1-2, with D perhaps TRBD1 (6 bases). CDR3 size: 14 residues. The germline V and J ends were trimmed by 4 bases and 5 bases, with 17 bases remaining between them. Germline V gives CDR1 DFQATT, CDR2 SNEGSKA (reference sequence).

The V gene is TRBV20-1, the J gene TRBJ2-5, with 9 bases identical to TRBD1. The J call could be wrong; TRBJ2-7 is a better fit for the DNA end. Germline V gene lookup returns CDR1 DFQATT and CDR2 SNEGSKA (reference sequence). The CDR3 contains 14 residues. The CDR3 is CSANRDRASGEQYF. DNA for the CDR3: TGCAGTGCGAACCGGGACAGGGCTTCCGGCGAGCAGTACTTC.

A remark on this clonotype: The CDR3 ends on some other residue instead of the conserved phenylalanine or tryptophan, so this is likely a read error. The chain is built from TRBV7-7 and TRBJ2-1; D possibly corresponds to TRBD1 (6 bases). Per germline, CDR1 SSHAT and CDR2 FNYEAQ (reference sequence). The CDR3 is made up of 14 amino acids. V dropped 5 bases and J dropped 10 bases, with 18 bases sitting between them. CDR3: CASSLGSQGKEQFC. CDR3 nucleotide sequence: TGTGCCAGCAGCCTGGGATCTCAGGGGAAGGAGCAGTTCTGC.

The chain recombines TRBV14 with TRBJ2-7; D is ambiguous. Germline V CDR1 and CDR2: SGHDN, FVKESK. Between the trimmed V and J ends, which lost 5 bases and 2 bases, there was a span of 13 bases. This CDR3 has 14 residues. CDR3 loop: CASSLGRSAYEQYF. The CDR3, as DNA: TGTGCCAGCAGCTTAGGCAGGAGCGCCTACGAGCAGTACTTC.

CDR3 sequence (DNA): TGTGCCATCAGTGTTAATCCCACAGATACGCAGTATTTT. It is translated as CAISVNPTDTQYF. The chain combines TRBV10-3 with TRBJ2-3; D gene uncertain. CDR1 and CDR2 (germline): ENHRY, SYGVKD. Trimming removed 4 bases at V and 2 bases at J, with 7 bases between. CDR3 length equals 13 residues.

The gene calls are TRBV20-1 and TRBJ1-2; D unclear. CDR3 length equals 13 residues. The V end lost 1 base, the J end lost 8 bases, and 14 bases lay between the germline ends. Germline V gene data show CDR1 as DFQATT and CDR2 as SNEGSKA (reference sequence). In DNA, the CDR3 is TGCAGTGCTAGAGCGGGGTTTTTGGGGGGCTACACCTTC. Protein product: CSARAGFLGGYTF.

This clonotype has at least ten counts. The J gene is TRBJ2-3, the V gene TRBV5-1, with D perhaps matching TRBD2 (5 bases). This CDR3 is 14 amino acids long. Trimming removed 0 bases from V and 4 bases from J, with 9 bases in between. Germline loops: CDR1 SGHRS, CDR2 YFSETQ. The CDR3 region has the DNA TGCGCCAGCAGCTTGGGGAGGTCGCCAGATACGCAGTATTTT. This codes for CASSLGRSPDTQYF.

Many counts were recorded for this clonotype. The chain is built from TRBV11-2 and TRBJ2-1, with 13 bases aligning to TRBD2. Looked up from germline, CDR1 is SGHAT and CDR2 is FQNNGV. CDR3 length: 14 residues. V was clipped by 5 bases and J by 9 bases; unmatched bases: 4. This CDR3 is CASSGLAGVGEQFF. The CDR3 DNA sequence: TGTGCCAGCAGCGGACTAGCGGGGGTTGGTGAGCAGTTCTTC. The full variable domain, completed using reference TRBV11-2 and TRBJ2-1, is EAGVAQSPRYKIIEKRQSVAFWCNPISGHATLYWYQQILGQGPKLLIQFQNNGVVDDSQLPKDRFSAERLKGVDSTLKIQPAKLEDSAVYLCASSGLAGVGEQFFGPGTRLTVL.